Listed below are T cell receptor beta chains from one sample, sequenced in a study of blood T cells in healthy people across ages. TCRdb re-called the 5' RACE reads with MiXCR, one entry per CDR3 protein. The table includes 1.8 million or so distinct CDR3 sequences, more than 35% detected once. The sample comprised blood. These receptors all stem from a human donor in good health. The CDR3 runs from the conserved cysteine through the conserved F or W. A D gene is named only where the DNA matches it firmly. Clone size appears in some rows only: once, few, many, or a class for an expanded clone.

v_call: TRBV12-3/TRBV12-4
d_call: NA
cdr3_length: 12
clone_size: many
j_call: TRBJ1-2
cdr3_aa: CASSGDGYGYTF
cdr3_nt: TGTGCCAGCAGTGGAGACGGGTATGGCTACACCTTC

v_call: TRBV7-9
d_call: NA
cdr3_length: 16
clone_size: few
j_call: TRBJ2-7
cdr3_aa: CASSLAEGIPSYEQYF
cdr3_nt: TGTGCCAGCAGCTTAGCGGAGGGGATTCCCTCCTACGAGCAGTACTTC

v_call: TRBV20-1
d_call: TRBD2
cdr3_length: 15
clone_size: NA
j_call: TRBJ2-1
cdr3_aa: CSANAPGLAGDEQFF
cdr3_nt: TGCAGTGCTAACGCGCCGGGACTAGCTGGGGATGAGCAGTTCTTC

v_call: TRBV20-1
d_call: NA
cdr3_length: 13
clone_size: few
j_call: TRBJ1-4
cdr3_aa: CSARDSSNEKLFF
cdr3_nt: TGCAGTGCTAGGGACAGCAGTAATGAAAAACTGTTTTTT

v_call: TRBV12-3/TRBV12-4
d_call: NA
cdr3_length: 14
clone_size: NA
j_call: TRBJ1-4
cdr3_aa: CASNTGGLSGKLFF
cdr3_nt: TGTGCCAGCAATACAGGAGGGTTAAGCGGCAAACTGTTTTTT

v_call: TRBV12-3/TRBV12-4
d_call: TRBD1
cdr3_length: 14
clone_size: NA
j_call: TRBJ2-7
cdr3_aa: CASSSTGESYEQYF
cdr3_nt: TGTGCCAGCAGCTCGACAGGGGAGTCCTACGAGCAGTACTTC

v_call: TRBV5-4
d_call: NA
cdr3_length: 16
clone_size: few
j_call: TRBJ1-2
cdr3_aa: CASSLASGTANYGYTF
cdr3_nt: TGTGCCAGCAGCTTGGCGTCAGGGACCGCTAACTATGGCTACACCTTC

v_call: TRBV7-2
d_call: NA
cdr3_length: 12
clone_size: many
j_call: TRBJ2-7
cdr3_aa: CASSDRPYEQYF
cdr3_nt: TGTGCCAGCAGCGATAGGCCCTACGAGCAGTACTTC

v_call: TRBV2
d_call: NA
cdr3_length: 11
clone_size: many
j_call: TRBJ1-2
cdr3_aa: CASNRFAGYTF
cdr3_nt: TGTGCCAGCAACAGGTTCGCTGGCTACACCTTC

v_call: TRBV28
d_call: NA
cdr3_length: 14
clone_size: few
j_call: TRBJ2-7
cdr3_aa: CASSSGLIDYEQYF
cdr3_nt: TGTGCCAGCAGTTCGGGACTTATAGACTACGAGCAGTACTTC

v_call: TRBV15
d_call: TRBD1
cdr3_length: 12
clone_size: NA
j_call: TRBJ1-5
cdr3_aa: CATTHRGQPQHF
cdr3_nt: TGTGCCACCACTCACAGGGGTCAGCCCCAGCATTTT

v_call: TRBV7-9
d_call: TRBD1
cdr3_length: 14
clone_size: NA
j_call: TRBJ1-2
cdr3_aa: CASIPSTGVYGYTF
cdr3_nt: TGTGCCAGCATTCCTTCGACAGGGGTATATGGCTACACCTTC

v_call: TRBV6-5
d_call: NA
cdr3_length: 16
clone_size: NA
j_call: TRBJ1-4
cdr3_aa: CASSRLPLATNEKLFF
cdr3_nt: TGTGCCAGCAGCCGACTACCCCTTGCAACTAATGAAAAACTGTTTTTT

v_call: TRBV6-5
d_call: NA
cdr3_length: 15
clone_size: NA
j_call: TRBJ1-1
cdr3_aa: CASSCRRALNTEAFF
cdr3_nt: TGTGCCAGCAGTTGCCGGCGGGCCTTGAACACTGAGGCTTTCTTT

v_call: TRBV3-1
d_call: TRBD2
cdr3_length: 16
clone_size: NA
j_call: TRBJ2-3
cdr3_aa: CASSQFGGASTDTQYF
cdr3_nt: TGTGCCAGCAGCCAATTCGGGGGGGCGAGCACAGATACGCAGTATTTT

v_call: TRBV29-1
d_call: NA
cdr3_length: 14
clone_size: few
j_call: TRBJ2-2
cdr3_aa: CSVLRGLNTGELFF
cdr3_nt: TGCAGCGTTCTCAGGGGTCTGAACACCGGGGAGCTGTTTTTT

v_call: TRBV14
d_call: TRBD2
cdr3_length: 17
clone_size: NA
j_call: TRBJ2-1
cdr3_aa: CASSPFSGGGVYNEQFF
cdr3_nt: TGTGCCAGCAGCCCCTTTAGCGGGGGGGGCGTCTACAATGAGCAGTTCTTC

v_call: TRBV5-5
d_call: TRBD1
cdr3_length: 14
clone_size: NA
j_call: TRBJ2-7
cdr3_aa: CASSCGDRGYEQYF
cdr3_nt: TGTGCCAGCAGCTGTGGGGACAGGGGCTACGAGCAGTACTTC

v_call: TRBV12-3/TRBV12-4
d_call: NA
cdr3_length: 13
clone_size: many
j_call: TRBJ1-6
cdr3_aa: CASSPSINSPLHF
cdr3_nt: TGTGCCAGCAGTCCTAGCATCAATTCACCCCTCCACTTT

v_call: TRBV20-1
d_call: NA
cdr3_length: 15
clone_size: NA
j_call: TRBJ1-2
cdr3_aa: CSARDSRRGGYGYTF
cdr3_nt: TGCAGTGCTAGAGATTCCAGGAGGGGCGGCTATGGCTACACCTTC

v_call: TRBV12-3/TRBV12-4
d_call: NA
cdr3_length: 13
clone_size: NA
j_call: TRBJ2-1
cdr3_aa: CASSLLRCNEQFF
cdr3_nt: TGTGCCAGCAGTTTACTTCGGTGCAATGAGCAGTTCTTC

v_call: TRBV29-1
d_call: NA
cdr3_length: 13
clone_size: NA
j_call: TRBJ2-7
cdr3_aa: CSVLDPATYEQYF
cdr3_nt: TGCAGCGTCCTTGACCCCGCAACCTACGAGCAGTACTTC

v_call: TRBV2
d_call: TRBD1
cdr3_length: 14
clone_size: once
j_call: TRBJ2-7
cdr3_aa: CASSRDRDPYEQYF
cdr3_nt: TGTGCCAGCAGTAGGGACAGGGACCCCTACGAGCAGTACTTC

v_call: TRBV10-3
d_call: TRBD1
cdr3_length: 14
clone_size: many
j_call: TRBJ2-7
cdr3_aa: CAISEGQGGNEQYF
cdr3_nt: TGTGCCATCAGTGAGGGACAGGGGGGAAACGAGCAGTACTTC

v_call: TRBV20-1
d_call: NA
cdr3_length: 11
clone_size: few
j_call: TRBJ1-2
cdr3_aa: CSASSGQGYTF
cdr3_nt: TGCAGTGCTAGTTCTGGCCAGGGCTACACCTTC

v_call: TRBV5-5
d_call: TRBD2
cdr3_length: 17
clone_size: NA
j_call: TRBJ2-5
cdr3_aa: CASSLNLRLLAVGTQYF
cdr3_nt: TGTGCCAGCAGCTTGAACCTAAGGCTGCTAGCGGTGGGGACCCAGTACTTC

v_call: TRBV12-3/TRBV12-4
d_call: NA
cdr3_length: 13
clone_size: few
j_call: TRBJ1-2
cdr3_aa: CASSLGPGNGYTF
cdr3_nt: TGTGCCAGCAGTTTAGGTCCCGGGAATGGCTACACCTTC

v_call: TRBV20-1
d_call: TRBD2
cdr3_length: 16
clone_size: few
j_call: TRBJ2-1
cdr3_aa: CSARDGGLAGGQEQFF
cdr3_nt: TGCAGTGCTAGAGACGGAGGACTAGCGGGGGGGCAGGAGCAGTTCTTC

v_call: TRBV9
d_call: TRBD2
cdr3_length: 17
clone_size: few
j_call: TRBJ2-1
cdr3_aa: CASSPAWTSGGYNEQFF
cdr3_nt: TGTGCCAGCAGCCCAGCGTGGACTAGCGGGGGTTACAATGAGCAGTTCTTC

v_call: TRBV2
d_call: NA
cdr3_length: 17
clone_size: NA
j_call: TRBJ1-5
cdr3_aa: CAGSEFPAIMGNQPQHF
cdr3_nt: TGTGCCGGCAGTGAATTTCCCGCGATAATGGGCAATCAGCCCCAGCATTTT

v_call: TRBV7-9
d_call: TRBD2
cdr3_length: 18
clone_size: NA
j_call: TRBJ2-3
cdr3_aa: CASTLTSGGADLTDTQYF
cdr3_nt: TGTGCCAGCACCTTGACTAGCGGGGGGGCCGATTTGACAGATACGCAGTATTTT

v_call: TRBV7-6
d_call: NA
cdr3_length: 14
clone_size: NA
j_call: TRBJ2-7
cdr3_aa: CASSSNRQGGEQYF
cdr3_nt: TGTGCCAGCAGCTCAAACCGACAGGGAGGGGAGCAGTACTTC

v_call: TRBV20-1
d_call: NA
cdr3_length: 15
clone_size: NA
j_call: TRBJ2-5
cdr3_aa: CSAKPGQQYQETQYF
cdr3_nt: TGCAGTGCCAAACCGGGACAACAGTACCAAGAGACCCAGTACTTC